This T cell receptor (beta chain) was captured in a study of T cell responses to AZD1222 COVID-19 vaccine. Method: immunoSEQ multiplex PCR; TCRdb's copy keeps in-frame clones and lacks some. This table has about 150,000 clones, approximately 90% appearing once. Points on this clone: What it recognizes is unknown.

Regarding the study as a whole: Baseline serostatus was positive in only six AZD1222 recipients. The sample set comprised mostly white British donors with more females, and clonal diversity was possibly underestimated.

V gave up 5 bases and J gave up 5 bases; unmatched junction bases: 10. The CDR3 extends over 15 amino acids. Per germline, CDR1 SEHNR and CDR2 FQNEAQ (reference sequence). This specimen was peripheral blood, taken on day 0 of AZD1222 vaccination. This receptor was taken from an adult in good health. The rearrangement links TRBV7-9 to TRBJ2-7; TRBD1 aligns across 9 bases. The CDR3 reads CASSTPGQGYHEQYF. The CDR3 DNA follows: TGTGCCAGCAGCACACCGGGACAGGGCTACCACGAGCAGTACTTC.